Listed below are T cell receptor beta chains from one sample, sequenced in a study of patients and donors after allogeneic stem cell transplantation. TCRdb reprocessed the RT-PCR reads with MiXCR, giving one entry per CDR3 protein. The sample contains roughly 140,000 distinct CDR3 sequences, 37% of which appear only once. The source material was blood, either unsorted or a sorted T cell fraction (not recorded which). The receptors were sampled from a human donor who was either an allogeneic HSCT recipient or a stem cell or donor lymphocyte infusion donor (not recorded which). It is not recorded whose cells these are; they may come from a transplant donor. Both conserved end residues are part of each CDR3. The D gene is left open where the match is weak. Only some rows state a clone size, as once, few, many or a class for expanded clones.

clone size	V gene	D gene	J gene	CDR3 DNA	CDR3 protein
-	TRBV5-1	-	TRBJ2-5	TGCGCCAGCAGCTTGGCCACAGAGACCCAGTACTTC	CASSLATETQYF
-	TRBV5-1	TRBD1	TRBJ1-2	TGCGCCAGCAGCCGCGGACAGGGAGCCTTTGCTAACTATGGCTACACCTTC	CASSRGQGAFANYGYTF
-	TRBV20-1	-	TRBJ2-4	TGCAGTGCTAGTTCCCGACTTGACATTCAGTACTTC	CSASSRLDIQYF
-	TRBV6-2/TRBV6-3	-	TRBJ1-6	TGTGCCAGCAGTTTATCGGGGCTAGAAAATTCACCCCTCCACTTT	CASSLSGLENSPLHF
-	TRBV5-1	-	TRBJ1-2	TGCGCCAGCAGCTTGGGTTTGTATGGCTACACCTTC	CASSLGLYGYTF
-	TRBV5-6	TRBD1	TRBJ1-1	TGTGCCAGCAGCTGGACAGGGCTATACACTGAAGCTTTCTTT	CASSWTGLYTEAFF
-	TRBV20-1	-	TRBJ2-7	TGCAGTGCTAGAGATCCCACGGGCTACGAGCAGTACTTC	CSARDPTGYEQYF
-	TRBV10-3	-	TRBJ1-5	TGTGCCATCAGTGAGCCCCCCAGGGGCCAGCCCCAGCATTTT	CAISEPPRGQPQHF
-	TRBV5-1	TRBD1	TRBJ2-1	TGCGCCAGCAGCCGCCGGGACAGGGGTTGGGATGAGCAGTTCTTC	CASSRRDRGWDEQFF
-	TRBV12-3/TRBV12-4	-	TRBJ2-2	TGTGCCAGCAGTTTACTAGTAACCGGGGAGCTGTTTTTT	CASSLLVTGELFF
-	TRBV9	TRBD1	TRBJ2-7	TGTGCCAGCAGCGAACGGACACAGGGGATGAACGAGCAGTACTTC	CASSERTQGMNEQYF
-	TRBV6-5	TRBD1	TRBJ2-1	TGTGCCAGCAGTCCACTGACAGGGAGCTCCTACAATGAGCAGTTCTTC	CASSPLTGSSYNEQFF
many	TRBV6-5	-	TRBJ2-1	TGTGCCAGCAGTTACTCCGATTACAATGAGCAGTTCTTC	CASSYSDYNEQFF
-	TRBV6-6	TRBD1	TRBJ2-7	TGTGCCAGCAGAGGCCCGGGACAGGACCGCTCCTACGAGCAGTACTTC	CASRGPGQDRSYEQYF
few	TRBV12-3/TRBV12-4	-	TRBJ1-5	TGTGCCAGCAGCTTTTGGACGGTGAAGAATCAGCCCCAGCATTTT	CASSFWTVKNQPQHF
few	TRBV13	TRBD1	TRBJ1-2	TGTGCCAGCAGTCAACAGGGGGATTATGGCTACACCTTC	CASSQQGDYGYTF
-	TRBV6-5	-	TRBJ1-5	TGTGCCAGCAGTCCCTGGACGGATAGCAATCAGCCCCAGCATTTT	CASSPWTDSNQPQHF
-	TRBV6-1	-	TRBJ1-5	TGTGCCAGCGAGAAGTTTCTAACTCTGACAGTTAGCAATCAGCCCCAGCATTTT	CASEKFLTLTVSNQPQHF
-	TRBV12-3/TRBV12-4	-	TRBJ1-6	TGTGCCAGCAGTTTAGTGGGGCAGCAGTCACCCCTCCACTTT	CASSLVGQQSPLHF
few	TRBV5-1	-	TRBJ1-2	TGCGCCAGCAGCTTCGAGGGCCCGAGGGGCTATGGCTACACCTTC	CASSFEGPRGYGYTF
once	TRBV27	-	TRBJ1-6	TGTGCCAGCAGTCCCCCAGGGTCGGGGAAACCCCTCCACTTT	CASSPPGSGKPLHF
-	TRBV11-2	-	TRBJ2-2	TGTGCCAGCAGCTTCACTCCCTTAGCGTTGAACACCGGGGAGCTGTTTTTT	CASSFTPLALNTGELFF
-	TRBV5-1	-	TRBJ2-4	TGCGCCAGCAGCTTGTTAGGGGCACCGGGCATTCAGTACTTC	CASSLLGAPGIQYF
-	TRBV5-1	TRBD1	TRBJ1-2	TGCGCCAGCAGCGGACAGGGGAGCGGCTACACCTTC	CASSGQGSGYTF
-	TRBV24-1	-	TRBJ2-1	TGTGCCACCAGTTTCGAGGGCAATGAGCAGTTCTTC	CATSFEGNEQFF
few	TRBV29-1	-	TRBJ1-2	TGCAGCGTTGATAGCGCGCCTCGGAGCTACACCTTC	CSVDSAPRSYTF
-	TRBV2	-	TRBJ1-5	TGTGCCAGCAGTCCCCGGGACTCTGTTAGGGGTCAGCCCCAGCATTTT	CASSPRDSVRGQPQHF
-	TRBV7-2	TRBD1	TRBJ2-4	TGTGCCAGCAGCCCGAAGCGACAGGGTCTTGGCAAAAACATTCAGTACTTC	CASSPKRQGLGKNIQYF
few	TRBV12-3/TRBV12-4	-	TRBJ1-6	TGTGCCAGCAGTGGTCCCCAGGGACCCAATAATTCACCCCTCCACTTT	CASSGPQGPNNSPLHF
-	TRBV12-5	-	TRBJ2-5	TGTGCTAGTGGTTCGTCCACTGAAACGCAAGAGACCCAGTACTTC	CASGSSTETQETQYF
-	TRBV5-1	-	TRBJ1-6	TGCGCCAGCAGCCCGGGACCGACGAGCTCCTATAATTCACCCCTCCACTTT	CASSPGPTSSYNSPLHF
-	TRBV4-2	-	TRBJ2-7	TGTGCCAGCAGCCTCCGCCGGGACGGAGCCTACGAGCAGTACTTC	CASSLRRDGAYEQYF
-	TRBV12-3/TRBV12-4	TRBD2	TRBJ2-7	TGTGCCAGCAGTCCCAACCCTAGCGGGAACGAGCAGTACTTC	CASSPNPSGNEQYF
-	TRBV12-3/TRBV12-4	TRBD1	TRBJ2-1	TGTGCCAGCAACCTACAGGGGTGGAATGAGCAGTTCTTC	CASNLQGWNEQFF
-	TRBV20-1	-	TRBJ1-2	TGCAGTGCAGGCCAGCCGGTCCATGGCTACACCTTC	CSAGQPVHGYTF
-	TRBV6-5	-	TRBJ1-5	TGTGCCAGCAGTTTGGACAGCCACAATCAGCCCCAGCATTTT	CASSLDSHNQPQHF
-	TRBV6-4	-	TRBJ2-2	TGTGCCAGCCGGGACCAACCGAACACCGGGGAGCTGTTTTTT	CASRDQPNTGELFF
-	TRBV6-5	-	TRBJ2-5	TGTGCCAGCAGACTCAGGGGAACCGGGTTAGAGACCCAGTACTTC	CASRLRGTGLETQYF
-	TRBV20-1	-	TRBJ2-3	TGCAGTGCTAGAGTAGGGGTGTATGGGCGGGGCACGGATACGCAGTATTTT	CSARVGVYGRGTDTQYF
-	TRBV6-2/TRBV6-3	-	TRBJ1-5	TGTGCCAGCCAGAAAAGCAATCAGCCCCAGCATTTT	CASQKSNQPQHF
-	TRBV6-6	-	TRBJ1-3	TGTGCCAGCAGTCTTCAGGGAAACGGAAACACCATATATTTT	CASSLQGNGNTIYF
-	TRBV20-1	-	TRBJ1-4	TGCAGTGCTTCGCTGTGGGGGAGGAAACTGTTTTTT	CSASLWGRKLFF